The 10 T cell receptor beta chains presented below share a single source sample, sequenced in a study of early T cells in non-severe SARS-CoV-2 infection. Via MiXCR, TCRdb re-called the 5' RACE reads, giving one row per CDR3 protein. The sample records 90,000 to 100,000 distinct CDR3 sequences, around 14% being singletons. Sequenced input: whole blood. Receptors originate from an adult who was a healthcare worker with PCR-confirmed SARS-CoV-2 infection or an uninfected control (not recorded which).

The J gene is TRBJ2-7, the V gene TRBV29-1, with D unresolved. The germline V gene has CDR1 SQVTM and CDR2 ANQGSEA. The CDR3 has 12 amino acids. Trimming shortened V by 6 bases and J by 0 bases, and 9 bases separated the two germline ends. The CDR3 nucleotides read TGCAGCGTGTTTACCAGCTCCTACGAGCAGTACTTC. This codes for CSVFTSSYEQYF.

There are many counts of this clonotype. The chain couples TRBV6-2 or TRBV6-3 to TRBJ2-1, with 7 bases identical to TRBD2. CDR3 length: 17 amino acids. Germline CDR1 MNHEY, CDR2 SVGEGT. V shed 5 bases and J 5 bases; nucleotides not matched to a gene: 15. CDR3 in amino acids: CASSRPGLVSPHNEQFF. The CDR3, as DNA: TGTGCCAGCAGTCGCCCCGGACTAGTATCGCCCCACAATGAGCAGTTCTTC.

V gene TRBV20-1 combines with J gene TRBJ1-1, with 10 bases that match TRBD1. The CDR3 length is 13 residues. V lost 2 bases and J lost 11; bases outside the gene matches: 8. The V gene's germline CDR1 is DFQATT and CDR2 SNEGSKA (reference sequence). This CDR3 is CSARTTGGAAAFF. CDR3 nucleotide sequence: TGCAGTGCTAGAACGACAGGGGGCGCGGCGGCTTTCTTT.

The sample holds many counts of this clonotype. For the CDR3, the DNA is TGTGCCAGCAGCCAGGGGCCCGGGGAGACCCAGTACTTC. The encoded protein is CASSQGPGETQYF. The rearrangement links TRBV3-1 to TRBJ2-5, with D possibly TRBD1 on 5 matching bases. The CDR3 covers 13 residues. V was pared by 3 bases and J by 5 bases, with 10 bases between. The V gene's germline CDR1 is LGHDT and CDR2 YNNKEL (reference sequence).

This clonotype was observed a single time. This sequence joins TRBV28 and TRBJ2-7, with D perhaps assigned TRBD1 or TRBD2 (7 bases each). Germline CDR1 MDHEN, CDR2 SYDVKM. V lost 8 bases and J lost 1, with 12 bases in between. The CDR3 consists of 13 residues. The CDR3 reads CASGTAGSYEQYF. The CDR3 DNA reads TGTGCCAGCGGGACAGCGGGGTCCTACGAGCAGTACTTC.

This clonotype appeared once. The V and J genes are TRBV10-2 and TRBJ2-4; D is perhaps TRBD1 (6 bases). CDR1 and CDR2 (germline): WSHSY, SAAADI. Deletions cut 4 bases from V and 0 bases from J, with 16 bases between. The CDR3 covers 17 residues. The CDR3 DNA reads TGCGCCAGCAGTGCGCCTAGGACAGTGAAAGCCAAAAACATTCAGTACTTC. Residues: CASSAPRTVKAKNIQYF.

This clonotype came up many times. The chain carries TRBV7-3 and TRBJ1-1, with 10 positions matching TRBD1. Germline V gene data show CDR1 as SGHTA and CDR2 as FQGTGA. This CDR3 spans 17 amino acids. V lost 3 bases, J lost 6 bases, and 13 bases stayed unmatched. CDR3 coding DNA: TGTGCCAGCAGCTTGACAGGGGGCGAGGGTTTTCGCGCTGAAGCTTTCTTT. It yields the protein CASSLTGGEGFRAEAFF.

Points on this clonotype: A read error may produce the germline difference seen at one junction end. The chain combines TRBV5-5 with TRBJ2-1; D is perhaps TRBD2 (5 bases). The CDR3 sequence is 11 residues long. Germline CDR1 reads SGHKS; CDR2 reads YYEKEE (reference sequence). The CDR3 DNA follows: TGTGCCAGCTGGGAGACGTTCCAGATCTCCTTC. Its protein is CASWETFQISF.

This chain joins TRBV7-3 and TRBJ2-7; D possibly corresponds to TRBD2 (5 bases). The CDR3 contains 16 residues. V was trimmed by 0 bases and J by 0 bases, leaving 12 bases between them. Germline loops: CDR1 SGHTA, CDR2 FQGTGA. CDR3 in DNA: TGTGCCAGCAGCTTAACGCCCCGGGGAAGCTCCTACGAGCAGTACTTC. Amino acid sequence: CASSLTPRGSSYEQYF. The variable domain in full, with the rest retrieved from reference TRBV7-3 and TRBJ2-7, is GAGVSQTPSNKVTEKGKYVELRCDPISGHTALYWYRQSLGQGPEFLIYFQGTGAADDSGLPNDRFFAVRPEGSVSTLKIQRTERGDSAVYLCASSLTPRGSSYEQYFGPGTRLTVT.

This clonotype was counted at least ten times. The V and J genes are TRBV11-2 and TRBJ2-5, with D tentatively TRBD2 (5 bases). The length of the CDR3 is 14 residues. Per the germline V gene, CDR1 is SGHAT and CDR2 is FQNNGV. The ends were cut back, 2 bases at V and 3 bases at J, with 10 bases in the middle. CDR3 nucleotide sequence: TGTGCCAGCAGCTTACCGGGGAGAAAAGAGACCCAGTACTTC. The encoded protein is CASSLPGRKETQYF. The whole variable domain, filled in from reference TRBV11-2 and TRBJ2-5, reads EAGVAQSPRYKIIEKRQSVAFWCNPISGHATLYWYQQILGQGPKLLIQFQNNGVVDDSQLPKDRFSAERLKGVDSTLKIQPAKLEDSAVYLCASSLPGRKETQYFGPGTRLLVL.